This entry concerns a single TCR beta chain. Its antigen remains unidentified. This sample is drawn from a study of T cells in localized non-small cell lung cancer. Each adjacent lung sample was taken at least 2 cm from the tumor margin and was free of atypia. Points from the study as a whole: Appearances in adjacent lung were noted for a median 57 of the top 100 tumor clones. Analysis by sequencing included only one tumor region, so heterogeneity remains possible. A raised T cell density in blood coincided with lengthier overall survival.

The CDR3 spans 17 residues. Trimming took 4 bases from V and 0 from J; bases not matched to a gene: 6. CDR1 is LNHDA and CDR2 is SQIVND in the germline V gene (reference sequence). Using immunoSEQ multiplex PCR, the repertoire was profiled, and TCRdb retains in-frame clones only, with some absent. The sample carries roughly 2,200 clones, roughly 33% recorded once. This clonotype originated in a female donor at least 60 years old with stage I squamous cell lung carcinoma. The source was normal lung tissue next to the tumor, collected before any cancer treatment. The genes are TRBV19 and TRBJ2-3; 11 bases align to TRBD1. This CDR3 reads CASSTRTGGLSTDTQYF. The CDR3 DNA is TGTGCCAGTAGTACCCGGACAGGGGGCCTCAGCACAGATACGCAGTATTTT.